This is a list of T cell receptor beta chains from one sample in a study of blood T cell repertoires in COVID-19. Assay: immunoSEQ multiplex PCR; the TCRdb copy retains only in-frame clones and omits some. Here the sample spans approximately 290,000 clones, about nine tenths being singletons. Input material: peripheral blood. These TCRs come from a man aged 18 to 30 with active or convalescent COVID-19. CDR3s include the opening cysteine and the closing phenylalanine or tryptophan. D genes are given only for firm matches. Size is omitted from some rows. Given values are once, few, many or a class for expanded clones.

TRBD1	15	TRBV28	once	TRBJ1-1	CASLNSRTGNTEAFF	TGTGCCAGCCTCAATTCTCGGACAGGGAACACTGAAGCTTTCTTT
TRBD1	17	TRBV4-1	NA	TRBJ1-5	CASSPLPLDRGNQPQHF	TGCGCCAGCAGCCCTCTACCTTTGGACAGGGGCAATCAGCCCCAGCATTTT
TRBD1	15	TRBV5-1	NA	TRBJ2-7	CASSLPGTGGYEQYF	TGCGCCAGCAGCTTGCCCGGGACAGGGGGTTACGAGCAGTACTTC
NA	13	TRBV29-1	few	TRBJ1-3	CRRITISGNTIYF	TGCAGGAGAATCACGATCTCTGGAAACACCATATATTTT
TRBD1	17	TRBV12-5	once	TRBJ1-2	CASGLNLGSTGDYGYTF	TGTGCTAGTGGTTTGAATCTTGGATCTACAGGGGACTATGGCTACACCTTC
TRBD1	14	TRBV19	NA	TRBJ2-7	CASSLQGGGYEQYF	TGTGCCAGTAGTTTACAGGGGGGTGGCTACGAGCAGTACTTC
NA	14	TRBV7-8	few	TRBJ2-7	CASSPNRDNYEQYF	TGTGCCAGCAGCCCGAACCGGGACAACTACGAGCAGTACTTC
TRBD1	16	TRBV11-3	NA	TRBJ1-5	CASSFRDRAFNQPQHF	TGTGCCAGCAGCTTCAGGGACAGAGCTTTCAATCAGCCCCAGCATTTT
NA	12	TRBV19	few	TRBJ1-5	CASSRGNQPQHF	TGTGCCAGTAGTCGCGGGAATCAGCCCCAGCATTTT
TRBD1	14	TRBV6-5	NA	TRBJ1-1	CASTPPGQGGGPFF	TGTGCCAGCACCCCCCCCGGACAGGGAGGTGGACCTTTCTTT
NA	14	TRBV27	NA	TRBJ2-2	CASSSSRNTGELFF	TGTGCCAGCAGTTCCTCGAGGAACACCGGGGAGCTGTTTTTT
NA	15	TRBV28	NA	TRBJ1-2	CASSTYHGNTYGYTF	TGTGCCAGCAGTACTTATCACGGGAACACCTATGGCTACACCTTC
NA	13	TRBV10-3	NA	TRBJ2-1	CAISEVSPLEQFF	TGTGCCATCAGTGAGGTTAGCCCTTTGGAGCAGTTCTTC
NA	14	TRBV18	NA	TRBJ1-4	CASSAQRPNEKLFF	TGTGCCAGCTCAGCACAGAGGCCGAATGAAAAACTGTTTTTT
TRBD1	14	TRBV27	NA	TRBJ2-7	CASSMTGIPYEQYF	TGTGCCAGCAGTATGACAGGGATCCCCTACGAGCAGTACTTC
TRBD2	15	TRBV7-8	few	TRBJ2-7	CASSLVAGGTYEQYF	TGTGCCAGCAGCTTAGTAGCGGGGGGAACCTACGAGCAGTACTTC
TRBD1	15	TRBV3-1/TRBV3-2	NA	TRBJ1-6	CASSYAGTGGSPLHF	TGTGCCAGCAGCTACGCCGGGACAGGGGGCTCACCCCTCCACTTT
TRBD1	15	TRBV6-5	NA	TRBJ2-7	CASSYGQGSSYEQYF	TGTGCCAGCAGTTACGGACAGGGGTCATCCTACGAGCAGTACTTC
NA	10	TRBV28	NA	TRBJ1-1	CASCGTEAFF	TGTGCCAGCTGCGGGACTGAAGCTTTCTTT
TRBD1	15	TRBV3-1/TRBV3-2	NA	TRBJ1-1	CASSPPGQGGTEAFF	TGTGCCAGCAGCCCGCCGGGACAGGGAGGGACTGAAGCTTTCTTT
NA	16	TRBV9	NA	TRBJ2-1	CASSVRRGRYGDEQFF	TGTGCCAGCAGCGTAAGGAGGGGGCGATACGGTGATGAGCAGTTCTTC
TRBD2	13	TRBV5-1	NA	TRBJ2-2	CASSPGLAGELFF	TGCGCCAGCAGCCCGGGACTAGCGGGTGAGCTGTTTTTT
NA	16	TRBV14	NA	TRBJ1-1	CASTPGGALMNTEAFF	TGTGCCAGCACCCCGGGGGGAGCCCTAATGAACACTGAAGCTTTCTTT